The entry that follows covers one T cell receptor (beta chain) sequence. The data derive from a study of cytomegalovirus exposure and HLA in healthy donors. CDR1 and CDR2 (germline): LGHNA, YNFKEQ. This CDR3 has 15 residues. V shed 3 bases and J 5 bases; nucleotides not matched to a gene: 8. The PCR employed 60 Vbeta primers together with 13 Jbeta primers. Libraries were prepared by immunoSEQ multiplex PCR; TCRdb keeps only in-frame clonotypes and omits some of them. The table for this sample gives fewer than 200,000 clones. Sequenced input: PBMCs. The V and J genes are TRBV4-2 and TRBJ2-7, with TRBD2 matching over 9 bases. This TCR came from a man aged 30 to 45 in good health and CMV-seronegative. The CDR3 DNA reads as TGTGCCAGCAGCCATCCTAGGCGGGGGGGCCACGAGCAGTACTTC. Its translation: CASSHPRRGGHEQYF.